This T cell receptor (beta chain) is drawn from a study of cytomegalovirus exposure and HLA in healthy donors. Study findings and constraints: Previous analysis showed most TCR beta V segments were productive about 90% or about 30% of the time. There were three CMV-associated chains whose specificity for CMV antigens was confirmed in vitro.

Healthy bone marrow donors supplied every sample. The PCR had 60 Vbeta and 13 Jbeta primers. In the authors' methods: The authors later counted 70 million to 85 million unique TCR beta chains, roughly 10 million of them shared. The protocol was immunoSEQ multiplex PCR, while the TCRdb copy is restricted to in-frame clones and leaves out a portion. The V and J calls and the clone size are those of that table, but D and trimming were determined from the DNA. The sample lists 100,000 to 150,000 clones; around 73% were seen once. The CDR3 is 13 residues long. Trimming left V 4 bases short and J 2 bases short, with 9 bases between. Looked up from germline, CDR1 is MGHRA and CDR2 is YSYEKL. About this clone itself: Its antigen remains unknown.

The chain is built from TRBV4-1 and TRBJ2-7, with D unresolved. The specimen sequenced was PBMCs. The TCR was taken from a female donor in good health and CMV-seronegative. For the CDR3, the DNA is TGCGCCAGCAGCCTTCAGGAAGCCTACGAGCAGTACTTC. Protein: CASSLQEAYEQYF.